Sequencing of this T cell receptor beta chain was carried out in a study of immune evolution from preneoplasia to lung adenocarcinoma. Findings and caveats of the study: Top clone frequencies peaked in normal lung, apparently declining through invasive adenocarcinoma. Later-stage lesions seemingly showed higher T cell density and diversity than normal lung.

The CDR3 runs 14 residues. Germline loops: CDR1 MNHEY, CDR2 SVGAGI. V shed 5 bases, J shed 2 bases, and the junction held 2 bases outside the gene matches. In the case of this clone: No antigen is known for it.

The table came from immunoSEQ multiplex PCR; TCRdb's copy has only in-frame clones and leaves some out. Among over 4,000 clones listed, 60% to 80% were seen once. This chain joins TRBV6-5 and TRBJ2-7; 11 bases fit TRBD2. The specimen sequenced was FFPE minimally invasive lung adenocarcinoma tissue. The sequence derives from a person aged 60-80 years with lung adenocarcinoma. DNA of the CDR3: TGTGCCAGCAGTCAACTAGCGGGGGCCTACGAGCAGTACTTC. It is translated as CASSQLAGAYEQYF.